In this sample, the clone carrying this T cell receptor beta chain turned up a few times. What it binds is unknown. This entry belongs to a study of cytomegalovirus exposure and HLA in healthy donors. Whole-study results and caveats: In vitro testing confirmed three CMV-associated chains as specific for CMV antigens. The investigators catalogued about 170 TCR beta chains as cytomegalovirus-associated. Being productive about 90% or about 30% of the time was typical of most TCR beta V segments in an earlier analysis.

The primer mix had 60 Vbeta and 13 Jbeta primers. Only in-frame clones appear in the TCRdb table, and some are missing; sequencing was by immunoSEQ multiplex PCR. The sample yields around 100,000 clones, 60% to 70% seen once. The CDR3 is 12 amino acids. Germline lookup yields CDR1 LNHDA and CDR2 SQIVND (reference sequence). Trimming removed 6 bases at V and 6 bases at J, with 11 bases between. Sequencing was done on a sample of PBMCs. The TCR comes from a woman between 50 and 59 years old in good health and CMV-seronegative. The chain carries TRBV19 and TRBJ1-1; D gene ambiguous. This CDR3 is CASRHEASEAFF. The DNA for the CDR3 is TGTGCCAGTAGACACGAGGCCTCTGAAGCTTTCTTT.